These 32 T cell receptor beta chains originate from one sample sequenced in a study of cytomegalovirus exposure and HLA in healthy donors. PCR amplification relied on 60 Vbeta primers (plus 13 Jbeta primers). This table comes from immunoSEQ multiplex PCR, and its TCRdb copy is limited to in-frame clones, with some not included. The sample has some 200,000 clones, 79% seen once. The sequenced sample was PBMCs. The source of these receptors is a woman between 45 and 65 years old in good health and CMV-seronegative.

This clone was seen once. The chain uses TRBV11-2 and TRBJ2-7; a weak D match, TRBD1 (6 bases). This CDR3 is built from 12 residues. The germline gives CDR1 SGHAT, CDR2 FQNNGV. V lost 5 bases and J lost 3, with 8 bases in between. The CDR3 region has the DNA TGTGCCAGCAGCCAACAGGGCTACGAGCAGTACTTC. Translation: CASSQQGYEQYF. The full variable domain, completed using reference TRBV11-2 and TRBJ2-7, is EAGVAQSPRYKIIEKRQSVAFWCNPISGHATLYWYQQILGQGPKLLIQFQNNGVVDDSQLPKDRFSAERLKGVDSTLKIQPAKLEDSAVYLCASSQQGYEQYFGPGTRLTVT.

The chain recombines TRBV28 with TRBJ1-6; possibly TRBD1 for D (6 bases). This CDR3 has 16 amino acids. Germline values: CDR1 MDHEN, CDR2 SYDVKM. Trimming pared 5 bases from V and 8 bases from J, leaving 19 bases between. CDR3 coding DNA: TGTGCCAGCAGTCCTCAGCAGGGGAGTTTGGATTCACCCCTCCACTTT. It yields the protein CASSPQQGSLDSPLHF. The entire variable domain, with the rest obtained from reference TRBV28 and TRBJ1-6, is as follows: DVKVTQSSRYLVKRTGEKVFLECVQDMDHENMFWYRQDPGLGLRLIYFSYDVKMKEKGDIPEGYSVSREKKERFSLILESASTNQTSMYLCASSPQQGSLDSPLHFGNGTRLTVT.

This clone was picked up a small number of times. The rearrangement links TRBV5-1 to TRBJ2-3; 10 bases line up with TRBD2. CDR1 and CDR2 from the germline V gene are SGHRS and YFSETQ. This CDR3 spans 15 amino acids. V lost 4 bases to trimming and J lost 6 bases; unmatched junction nucleotides: 8. The CDR3 is CASSPGSGGRDTQYF. In DNA, the CDR3 is TGCGCCAGCAGCCCCGGTAGCGGGGGGAGGGATACGCAGTATTTT.

Concerning this clone itself: Relative to the germline gene, one junction end is altered; a read error may explain this. The chain joins TRBV28 to TRBJ1-1; no definite D call. CDR3 size: 11 residues. Germline CDR1 reads MDHEN; CDR2 reads SYDVKM. CDR3 coding DNA: TGTGCCAGCAGTTTACCCACTCAAGCTTTCTTT. Protein: CASSLPTQAFF. The full variable domain, in which reference TRBV28 and TRBJ1-1 provide the parts outside the CDR3, is DVKVTQSSRYLVKRTGEKVFLECVQDMDHENMFWYRQDPGLGLRLIYFSYDVKMKEKGDIPEGYSVSREKKERFSLILESASTNQTSMYLCASSLPTQAFFGQGTRLTVV.

The CDR3 reads CASSESMVAASRNEQFF. DNA for the CDR3: TGCGCCAGCAGTGAGTCGATGGTAGCGGCTTCAAGGAATGAGCAGTTCTTC. The chain uses TRBV10-1 and TRBJ2-1; D is possibly TRBD2 (6 bases). V was cut by 0 bases and J by 7 bases, with 19 bases left in between. In germline, CDR1 is WNHNN, CDR2 SYGVQD (reference sequence). The CDR3 sequence is 17 residues long.

The CDR3 nucleotides are TGTGCCAGTAGCCTTCAGGGGACAGGTCTTTCCTACGAGCAGTACTTC. Encoded protein: CASSLQGTGLSYEQYF. This chain uses TRBV19 with TRBJ2-7, with 8 bases aligning to TRBD1. Germline loops: CDR1 LNHDA, CDR2 SQIVND (reference sequence). V lost 6 bases and J lost 1; bases outside the gene matches: 11. The CDR3 contains 16 residues.

The V and J genes are TRBV6-5 and TRBJ1-6; TRBD1 might be the D (6 bases). Trimming took 5 bases from V and 6 from J, leaving 8 bases between them. There are 13 residues in the CDR3. Germline CDR1 MNHEY, CDR2 SVGAGI. CDR3 coding DNA: TGTGCCAGCAGTCGGACAGTTAATTCACCCCTCCACTTT. This sequence encodes CASSRTVNSPLHF.

The table lists this clone with a few counts. The chain recombines TRBV14 with TRBJ2-2; D is undetermined. Germline CDR1 reads SGHDN; CDR2 reads FVKESK. This CDR3 region has 13 residues. The V gene lost 4 bases and the J gene lost 1 base, with 4 bases spanning the gap. The DNA for the CDR3 is TGTGCCAGCAGCCCCAGGAACACCGGGGAGCTGTTTTTT. Amino acid sequence: CASSPRNTGELFF.

The chain carries TRBV28 and TRBJ2-7, with TRBD2 matching over 11 bases. The CDR3 totals 17 residues. Germline values: CDR1 MDHEN, CDR2 SYDVKM. V dropped 4 bases and J dropped 0; count of bases not matched to a gene: 8. CDR3: CASSSHGTSGSSYEQYF. CDR3 nucleotides: TGTGCCAGCAGTTCACATGGGACTAGCGGAAGCTCCTACGAGCAGTACTTC.

This clone was observed once. The DNA for the CDR3 is TGCGCCAGCAACCGACAGGGCCGTACGGAGGAAAAACTGTTTTTT. This encodes CASNRQGRTEEKLFF. The rearrangement links TRBV5-1 to TRBJ1-4; TRBD1 aligns across 7 bases. Germline CDR1 SGHRS, CDR2 YFSETQ. Trimming took 6 bases from V and 8 from J; bases not matched to a gene: 13. The CDR3 length is 15 residues.

This rearrangement joins TRBV20-1 to TRBJ1-1; no definite D call. This CDR3 region has 11 residues. The germline gives CDR1 DFQATT, CDR2 SNEGSKA (reference sequence). This CDR3 reads CRGGSNTEAFF. In nucleotides, the CDR3 is TGCAGGGGAGGATCGAACACTGAAGCTTTCTTT.

The gene calls are TRBV15 and TRBJ1-2; possible D gene TRBD1, 5 bases. Looked up from germline, CDR1 is LNHNV and CDR2 is YYDKDF (reference sequence). Trimming shortened V by 3 bases and J by 4 bases, and 15 bases separated the two germline ends. There are 15 residues in the CDR3. CDR3 nucleotide sequence: TGTGCCACCAGCAGTGGGGCAGGGTATGGCTATGGCTACACCTTC. Its protein is CATSSGAGYGYGYTF.

V is TRBV19 and J is TRBJ1-2; tentative D call: TRBD1 (6 bases). CDR1 LNHDA and CDR2 SQIVND come from the germline V gene (reference sequence). The CDR3 consists of 15 residues. The germline V and J ends were trimmed by 7 bases and 8 bases, with 23 bases remaining between them. The chain's CDR3 is CASTRGGGPGWGYTF. CDR3 coding DNA: TGTGCCAGTACCCGAGGCGGGGGCCCCGGATGGGGCTACACCTTC. Based on the CDR3 plus reference TRBV19 and TRBJ1-2, the full variable domain is DGGITQSPKYLFRKEGQNVTLSCEQNLNHDAMYWYRQDPGQGLRLIYYSQIVNDFQKGDIAEGYSVSREKKESFPLTVTSAQKNPTAFYLCASTRGGGPGWGYTFGSGTRLTVV.

The chain couples TRBV18 to TRBJ1-1, with 7 bases matching TRBD1. Trimming at V came to 5 bases and at J to 8 bases, leaving 14 bases not matched to a gene. CDR3 length equals 15 residues. CDR1 and CDR2 (germline): KGHSH, LQKENI. CDR3: CASSGDREANREAFF. Written as DNA, the CDR3 is TGTGCCAGCTCAGGTGACAGGGAGGCGAATAGAGAAGCTTTCTTT.

The chain recombines TRBV27 with TRBJ2-7, with D possibly being TRBD1 (7 bases). The CDR3 totals 15 residues. The germline V gene has CDR1 MNHEY and CDR2 SMNVEV (reference sequence). V lost 2 bases and J 3 bases, leaving 14 bases between the germline ends. CDR3 in DNA: TGTGCCAGCAGTTTAGAAGGAGGGGGCTTCTACGAGCAGTACTTC. It codes for CASSLEGGGFYEQYF.

The genes are TRBV9 and TRBJ1-1; perhaps TRBD1 as D (6 bases). Germline assignment: CDR1 SGDLS and CDR2 YYNGEE. The V and J ends lost 4 bases and 2 bases respectively, with 18 bases between them. The CDR3 sequence is 16 residues long. CDR3 sequence reads: CASSPLGGGVNTEAFF. CDR3 coding DNA: TGTGCCAGCAGCCCACTCGGGGGGGGCGTTAACACTGAAGCTTTCTTT. Drawing the rest from reference TRBV9 and TRBJ1-1, the complete variable domain is DSGVTQTPKHLITATGQRVTLRCSPRSGDLSVYWYQQSLDQGLQFLIQYYNGEERAKGNILERFSAQQFPDLHSELNLSSLELGDSALYFCASSPLGGGVNTEAFFGQGTRLTVV.

The chain is built from TRBV25-1 and TRBJ1-6; D unresolved. The CDR3 totals 13 residues. Germline CDR1 MGHDK, CDR2 SYGVNS. Trimming removed 6 bases at V and 4 bases at J, with 7 bases between. DNA for the CDR3: TGTGCCAGCAGCGCCGGGTATAATTCACCCCTCCACTTT. The encoded protein is CASSAGYNSPLHF.

The chain is built from TRBV7-8 and TRBJ2-1, with a weak D call TRBD2 (6 bases). Trimming stripped 5 bases from V and 10 bases from J, with 12 bases between. Germline lookup yields CDR1 SGHVS and CDR2 FQNEAQ. The CDR3 runs to 12 residues. In DNA, the CDR3 is TGTGCCAGCAGCCCCGGGGGTCCAGAGCAGTTCTTC. Translation: CASSPGGPEQFF.

This chain joins TRBV10-3 and TRBJ2-2; TRBD1 is a possible D gene (6 bases). The CDR3 spans 15 residues. The V gene's germline CDR1 is ENHRY and CDR2 SYGVKD. Trimming stripped 6 bases from V and 1 base from J, with 12 bases between. CDR3 nucleotide sequence: TGTGCCATCAGGGCCGGACAGCTGAACACCGGGGAGCTGTTTTTT. Translation gives CAIRAGQLNTGELFF.

V gene TRBV11-3 combines with J gene TRBJ2-3; 11 bases are a match to TRBD1. Germline V gene data show CDR1 as SGHNT and CDR2 as YENEEA. Unmatched junction bases numbered 3, after V lost 1 base and J lost 3 bases. This CDR3 has 16 amino acids. The CDR3 DNA reads as TGTGCCAGCAGCTTAGGGACAGGGGGCTGGACAGATACGCAGTATTTT. The encoded protein is CASSLGTGGWTDTQYF.

The V call is TRBV20-1, the J call TRBJ2-5; D unresolved. Germline-derived CDR1 and CDR2 are DFQATT and SNEGSKA (reference sequence). CDR3 length: 11 amino acids. V lost 0 bases and J 9 bases, leaving 8 bases between the germline ends. The CDR3 DNA sequence: TGCAGTGCTAGAGATCCGTCCTCCCAGTACTTC. Its protein is CSARDPSSQYF.

The J gene is TRBJ2-7, the V gene TRBV5-1; TRBD1 agrees at 9 bases. This CDR3 has 14 amino acids. Germline values: CDR1 SGHRS, CDR2 YFSETQ. The V and J ends lost 5 bases and 5 bases, in that order; junction bases with no gene match: 8. The CDR3 is CASSSGTGLDEQYF. The CDR3 nucleotides are TGCGCCAGCAGTTCCGGGACAGGGCTCGACGAGCAGTACTTC.

The V gene is TRBV15, the J gene TRBJ1-5; maybe TRBD1 (5 bases). Per germline, CDR1 LNHNV and CDR2 YYDKDF (reference sequence). This CDR3 contains 18 residues. Trimming removed 3 bases from V and 0 bases from J, with 18 bases in between. CDR3 protein: CATSSGGVDSYSNQPQHF. CDR3 DNA sequence: TGTGCCACCAGCAGTGGAGGGGTGGATTCTTATAGCAATCAGCCCCAGCATTTT.

As regards this clone: A read error may produce the germline difference seen at one junction end. V is TRBV7-2 and J is TRBJ1-2; possible D gene TRBD1, 6 bases. Germline CDR1 and CDR2: SGHTA and FQGNSA. This CDR3 spans 14 amino acids. In DNA, the CDR3 is TGTGCCAGCAGCTTAGTTGGGGGGGCATCGGGCTGCACCTTC. Translation: CASSLVGGASGCTF.

This sequence joins TRBV28 and TRBJ2-1; 7 bases fit TRBD1. Germline values: CDR1 MDHEN, CDR2 SYDVKM. The CDR3 contains 13 residues. V lost 1 base and J lost 6; bases outside the gene matches: 0. The CDR3 DNA reads as TGTGCCAGCAGTTTATACAGGGGCAATGAGCAGTTCTTC. It encodes CASSLYRGNEQFF.

CDR3 residues: CASSSFFTGSGANVLTF. CDR3 bases: TGTGCCAGCAGTTCCTTCTTCACGGGATCTGGGGCCAACGTCCTGACTTTC. This sequence joins TRBV7-2 and TRBJ2-6; possibly TRBD2 for D (5 bases). The CDR3 totals 17 residues. Between the trimmed V and J ends, which lost 6 bases and 1 base, there was a span of 16 bases. Germline CDR1 SGHTA, CDR2 FQGNSA.

The V gene is TRBV9, the J gene TRBJ2-5; 8 nucleotides match TRBD2. The junction had 8 bases not matched to a gene; V was cut back by 2 bases and J by 5 bases. The CDR3 length is 15 residues. Germline loops: CDR1 SGDLS, CDR2 YYNGEE. The CDR3 protein is CASSVRAGEVETQYF. For the CDR3, the DNA is TGTGCCAGCAGCGTCCGAGCGGGAGAGGTGGAGACCCAGTACTTC.

V and J are TRBV6-8 and TRBJ1-2; D not resolved. Germline CDR1 MNHGY, CDR2 SAAAGT. V was trimmed by 10 bases and J by 5 bases, leaving 8 bases between them. CDR3 size: 10 residues. The CDR3, as DNA: TGTGCCACCGTAGTGTATGGCTACACCTTC. Amino acids: CATVVYGYTF.

V and J are TRBV7-8 and TRBJ2-3; D uncertain. The V gene's germline CDR1 is SGHVS and CDR2 FQNEAQ. The CDR3 runs to 14 residues. The V end lost 3 bases, the J end lost 8 bases, and 15 bases lay between the germline ends. Here the CDR3 DNA reads TGTGCCAGCAGCTTGGTGGGCCGCACAAGTACGCAGTATTTT. Its translation: CASSLVGRTSTQYF. The full variable domain, in which reference TRBV7-8 and TRBJ2-3 provide the parts outside the CDR3, is GAGVSQSPRYKVAKRGQDVALRCDPISGHVSLFWYQQALGQGPEFLTYFQNEAQLDKSGLPSDRFFAERPEGSVSTLKIQRTQQEDSAVYLCASSLVGRTSTQYFGPGTRLTVL.

The rearrangement links TRBV28 to TRBJ2-1, with 11 bases identical to TRBD2. Trimming took 5 bases from V and 2 from J; bases not matched to a gene: 8. CDR1 MDHEN and CDR2 SYDVKM come from the germline V gene. This CDR3 region has 17 residues. CDR3 sequence reads: CASSPPGLAGAYNEQFF. CDR3 DNA sequence: TGTGCCAGCAGTCCCCCCGGACTAGCGGGCGCCTACAATGAGCAGTTCTTC.

CDR3 protein: CASSRQGAGTGELFF. CDR3 coding DNA: TGTGCCAGCTCACGACAGGGGGCTGGCACCGGGGAGCTGTTTTTT. The chain is built from TRBV18 and TRBJ2-2; TRBD1 aligns across 10 bases. This CDR3 spans 15 amino acids. Trimming cost V 4 bases and J 4 bases; bases outside gene matches: 3. Germline V gene data show CDR1 as KGHSH and CDR2 as LQKENI.

A few counts support this clone. This chain links TRBV6-4 with TRBJ2-1, with 12 bases lining up with TRBD2. V shed 3 bases and J 10 bases; nucleotides not matched to a gene: 7. The CDR3 sequence is 15 residues long. Germline V gene lookup returns CDR1 MRHNA and CDR2 SNTAGT. This CDR3 is CASSEGLAGSEEQFF. CDR3 nucleotides: TGTGCCAGCAGTGAGGGACTAGCGGGCTCCGAAGAGCAGTTCTTC.